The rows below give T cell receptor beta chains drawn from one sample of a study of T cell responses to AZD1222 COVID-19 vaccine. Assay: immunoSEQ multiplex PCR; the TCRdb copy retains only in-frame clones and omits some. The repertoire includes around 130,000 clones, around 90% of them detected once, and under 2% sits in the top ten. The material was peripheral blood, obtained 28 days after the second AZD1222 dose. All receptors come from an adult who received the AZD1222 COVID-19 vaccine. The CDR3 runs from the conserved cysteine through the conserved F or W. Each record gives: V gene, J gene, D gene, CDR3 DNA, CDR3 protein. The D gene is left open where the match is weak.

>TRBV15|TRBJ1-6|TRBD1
TGTGCCACCAGCAGAGTTGAGGGACAGAATTCACCCCTCCACTTT
CATSRVEGQNSPLHF
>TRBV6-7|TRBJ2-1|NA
TGTGCCAGCAGTTCCGACCGACTCGCGGACTCCTACAATGAGCAGTTCTTC
CASSSDRLADSYNEQFF
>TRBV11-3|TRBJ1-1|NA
TGTGCCAGCAGCTTAATGCGCATGAACACTGAAGCTTTCTTT
CASSLMRMNTEAFF
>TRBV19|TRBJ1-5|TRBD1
TGTGCCAGTACAGGGGGGGGCAATCAGCCCCAGCATTTT
CASTGGGNQPQHF
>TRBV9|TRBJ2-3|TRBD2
TGTGCCAGCAGCCCTCGCTCTAGCGGGGGTTTCACAGATACGCAGTATTTT
CASSPRSSGGFTDTQYF
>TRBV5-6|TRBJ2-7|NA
TGTGCCAGCAGCTTGGGGGTCTCCCCGAGGAGGGAGCAGTACTTC
CASSLGVSPRREQYF
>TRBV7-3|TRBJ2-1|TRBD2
TGTGCCAGCAGCGTGGGGGGACTAGCGTTCTACAATGAGCAGTTCTTC
CASSVGGLAFYNEQFF
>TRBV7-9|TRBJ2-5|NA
TGTGCCGGCAGCCCGCCTGGGGAAGAGACCCGGTACTTC
CAGSPPGEETRYF
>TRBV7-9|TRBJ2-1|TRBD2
TGTGCCAGCAGCAATAGTCGGGGACTAGTTCAGTTCTTC
CASSNSRGLVQFF
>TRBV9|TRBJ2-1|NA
TGTGCCAGCAGCACAGCCAGGGGTGAGCAGTTCTTC
CASSTARGEQFF
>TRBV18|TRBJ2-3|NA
TGTGCCAGCTCACCACCAGGGATACGGGATACGCAGTATTTT
CASSPPGIRDTQYF
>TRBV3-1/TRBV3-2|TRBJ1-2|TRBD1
TGTGCCAGCAGCCCGCGACAGGGAGTGGGGGGCTACACCTTC
CASSPRQGVGGYTF
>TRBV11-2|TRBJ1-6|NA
TGTGCCAGCAGCCCCCCCCCGGTGGTCCATTCACCCCTCCACTTT
CASSPPPVVHSPLHF
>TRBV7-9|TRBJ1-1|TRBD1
TGTGCCAGCAGACCACTCCGGGGGACAGCTGAAGCTTTCTTT
CASRPLRGTAEAFF
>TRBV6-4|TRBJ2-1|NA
TGTGCCAGCAGTGACTCTGGGGCGGCCCCCTACAATGAGCAGTTCTTC
CASSDSGAAPYNEQFF
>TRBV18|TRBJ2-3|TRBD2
TGTGCCAGCTCAACCAATAGCGGGGGAGGCACAGATACGCAGTATTTT
CASSTNSGGGTDTQYF
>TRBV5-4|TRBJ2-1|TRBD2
TGTGCCAGCAGCGAGGGACTAGCGGGGGGGCCTTTTCGCAATGAGCAGTTCTTC
CASSEGLAGGPFRNEQFF